The next 9 T cell receptor beta chains were all read from a single sample in a study of blood T cell repertoires in COVID-19. Using immunoSEQ multiplex PCR, the repertoire was profiled, and TCRdb retains in-frame clones only, with some absent. Of about 190,000 clones in the sample, roughly four fifths were seen once. The specimen was peripheral blood. Receptor source: a man between 50 and 59 years old who had recovered from COVID-19.

The chain is built from TRBV7-9 and TRBJ1-3, with no clear D. CDR3 size: 15 residues. The V and J ends lost 4 bases and 0 bases respectively, with 10 bases between them. CDR1 is SEHNR, CDR2 FQNEAQ, per germline (reference sequence). The CDR3 spells CASSSPRSSGNTIYF. In nucleotides, the CDR3 is TGTGCCAGCAGCTCCCCGAGGAGCTCTGGAAACACCATATATTTT.

The chain couples TRBV2 to TRBJ2-7; TRBD2 matches 8 bases. J was trimmed by 3 bases and V by 4 bases; bases with no gene match: 5. The CDR3 covers 14 residues. Germline V gene lookup returns CDR1 SNHLY and CDR2 FYNNEI. CDR3 bases: TGTGCCAGCAGTGTCTCACTAGCGGACTACGAGCAGTACTTC. Translating gives CASSVSLADYEQYF.

The chain links TRBV27 to TRBJ2-2; TRBD2 agrees at 8 bases. The CDR3 covers 14 residues. The V segment lost 6 bases and the J segment 6 bases; nucleotides outside the gene matches: 6. Germline CDR1 is MNHEY and CDR2 is SMNVEV (reference sequence). The CDR3 region is CASRGLAEAGELFF. CDR3 coding DNA: TGTGCCAGCAGAGGACTAGCAGAAGCCGGGGAGCTGTTTTTT.

The chain joins TRBV5-1 to TRBJ1-3; the D gene is possibly TRBD1 (6 bases). Trimming shortened V by 3 bases and J by 8 bases, and 15 bases separated the two germline ends. This CDR3 region has 14 residues. CDR1 is SGHRS, CDR2 YFSETQ, per germline. Here the CDR3 reads CASSSSGQQDTIYF. CDR3 DNA: TGCGCCAGCAGCTCTAGCGGACAGCAGGACACCATATATTTT.

The genes are TRBV25-1 and TRBJ1-6, with D uncertain. With 6 bases removed from V and 7 bases from J, the gap between germline ends came to 13 bases. There are 14 residues in the CDR3. Germline lookup yields CDR1 MGHDK and CDR2 SYGVNS. The CDR3 loop is CASRQAGSNSPLHF. CDR3 sequence (DNA): TGTGCCAGCAGACAAGCGGGGTCCAATTCACCCCTCCACTTT.

The chain employs TRBV30 and TRBJ1-6; TRBD1 matches 8 bases. V lost 3 bases, J lost 7 bases, and 8 bases stayed unmatched. Germline values: CDR1 GTSNPN, CDR2 SVGIG (reference sequence). The CDR3 spans 15 residues. The CDR3 DNA is TGTGCCTGGAGAATCCCGGACAGGGTCAATTCACCCCTCCACTTT. It is translated as CAWRIPDRVNSPLHF.

This CDR3 reads CASSPLGVAHLNTEAFF. In DNA, the CDR3 is TGTGCCAGCTCACCACTAGGAGTCGCCCACCTGAACACTGAAGCTTTCTTT. The chain links TRBV18 to TRBJ1-1; D gene ambiguous. Per germline, CDR1 KGHSH and CDR2 LQKENI. The length of the CDR3 is 17 residues. V was trimmed by 1 base and J by 0 bases, leaving 15 bases between them.

The V gene is TRBV4-1, the J gene TRBJ1-1, with a weak D call TRBD1 (6 bases). Trimming cost V 5 bases and J 3 bases, with 16 bases left between them. This CDR3 has 15 amino acids. Germline V gives CDR1 MGHRA, CDR2 YSYEKL. The CDR3 protein is CASSLIMGADTEAFF. The CDR3 DNA sequence: TGCGCCAGCAGCTTAATCATGGGGGCAGACACTGAAGCTTTCTTT.

In its sample, this clone was seen once. This chain uses TRBV6-5 with TRBJ1-1; 7 bases line up with TRBD1. This CDR3 spans 11 amino acids. V lost 6 bases and J lost 10; bases outside the gene matches: 5. Germline V gene sequence: CDR1 MNHEY, CDR2 SVGAGI. CDR3 amino acids: CASRRTGPAFF. The CDR3 nucleotides are TGTGCCAGCAGAAGGACAGGACCAGCTTTCTTT.